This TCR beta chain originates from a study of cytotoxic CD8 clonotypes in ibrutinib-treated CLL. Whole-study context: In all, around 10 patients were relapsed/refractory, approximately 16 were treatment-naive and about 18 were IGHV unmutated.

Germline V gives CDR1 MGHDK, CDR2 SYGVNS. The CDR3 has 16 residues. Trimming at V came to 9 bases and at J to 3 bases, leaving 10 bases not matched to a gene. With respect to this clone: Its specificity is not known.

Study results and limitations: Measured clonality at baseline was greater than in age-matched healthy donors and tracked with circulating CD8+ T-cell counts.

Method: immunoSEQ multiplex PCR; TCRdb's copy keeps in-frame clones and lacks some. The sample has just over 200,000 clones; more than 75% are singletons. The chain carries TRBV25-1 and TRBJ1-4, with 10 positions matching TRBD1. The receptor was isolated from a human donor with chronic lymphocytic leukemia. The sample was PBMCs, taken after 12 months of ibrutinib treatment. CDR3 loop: CARTRDRGKSNEKLFF. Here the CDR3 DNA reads TGTGCCAGGACCCGGGACAGGGGTAAGTCTAATGAAAAACTGTTTTTT.